These T cell receptor beta chains were read from a single sample in a study of T-cell reconstitution after alpha-beta-depleted transplantation in children. TCRdb reprocessed the PCR reads via MiXCR and lists one record per CDR3 protein. The table records over 200,000 distinct CDR3 sequences, under 20% of them present only once. The sequencing here drew on PBMCs, mostly from graft donor cells, taken 360 days after TCRalphabeta/CD19-depleted stem cell transplant. The receptors stem from a male patient between 2 and 10 years old who had a stem cell transplant for acute lymphoblastic leukemia, so the T cells may come from the graft donor. Each CDR3 is given with its conserved first and last residue. A D gene is named only where the DNA matches it firmly. Size tells how often a clone was seen (once, few, many) or the class of an expanded clone, and some rows leave it out.

CDR3: CASSFRLAGGSRRGTGELFF
DNA: TGTGCCAGCAGCTTTAGACTAGCGGGGGGTTCCCGCCGAGGCACCGGGGAGCTGTTTTTT
J: TRBJ2-2
D: TRBD2
V: TRBV11-2
size: NA

CDR3: CASRPVPGSNTGELFF
DNA: TGTGCCAGCAGACCGGTACCCGGATCGAACACCGGGGAGCTGTTTTTT
J: TRBJ2-2
D: NA
V: TRBV3-1
size: few

CDR3: CAISEGIAGPTDTQYF
DNA: TGTGCCATCAGTGAGGGGATAGCGGGCCCCACAGATACGCAGTATTTT
J: TRBJ2-3
D: TRBD2
V: TRBV10-3
size: NA

CDR3: CATPRIEGPDEQYF
DNA: TGTGCCACCCCACGTATAGAGGGACCCGACGAGCAGTACTTC
J: TRBJ2-7
D: NA
V: TRBV6-2/TRBV6-3
size: few

CDR3: CASSPLFGQETVFGDQPQHF
DNA: TGTGCCAGCAGTCCACTATTCGGACAGGAGACTGTTTTTGGGGATCAGCCCCAGCATTTT
J: TRBJ1-5
D: TRBD1
V: TRBV28
size: NA

CDR3: CASSLVAGTQGVGYGYTF
DNA: TGTGCCAGCAGCTTAGTCGCCGGGACACAGGGGGTAGGCTATGGCTACACCTTC
J: TRBJ1-2
D: TRBD1
V: TRBV7-2
size: few

CDR3: CASSFHLIRNTEAFF
DNA: TGTGCCAGCAGTTTTCACCTCATCAGGAACACTGAAGCTTTCTTT
J: TRBJ1-1
D: NA
V: TRBV28
size: NA

CDR3: CATSRVDSGQQDYEQYF
DNA: TGTGCCACCAGCAGAGTGGATTCGGGACAGCAGGACTACGAGCAGTACTTC
J: TRBJ2-7
D: TRBD1
V: TRBV15
size: NA

CDR3: CASSLLGQPSNTGELFF
DNA: TGTGCCAGCAGTTTATTGGGACAGCCCTCGAACACCGGGGAGCTGTTTTTT
J: TRBJ2-2
D: TRBD1
V: TRBV27
size: NA

CDR3: CASSHQGAPLNEQFF
DNA: TGTGCCAGCAGCCACCAGGGGGCCCCCCTCAATGAGCAGTTCTTC
J: TRBJ2-1
D: TRBD1
V: TRBV12-3/TRBV12-4
size: NA

CDR3: CASSRGLAGTQETQYF
DNA: TGTGCCAGCAGTCGGGGACTAGCGGGGACCCAAGAGACCCAGTACTTC
J: TRBJ2-5
D: TRBD2
V: TRBV7-7
size: few

CDR3: CSVEWIFAGNEQFF
DNA: TGCAGCGTTGAATGGATATTCGCGGGTAATGAGCAGTTCTTC
J: TRBJ2-1
D: NA
V: TRBV29-1
size: NA

CDR3: CASMAPAEQYF
DNA: TGCGCCAGCATGGCCCCCGCCGAGCAGTACTTC
J: TRBJ2-7
D: NA
V: TRBV10-2
size: NA

CDR3: CASSTRGGEQYF
DNA: TGTGCCAGTAGTACCAGGGGTGGGGAGCAGTACTTC
J: TRBJ2-7
D: NA
V: TRBV19
size: NA

CDR3: CASTWAGYNEQFF
DNA: TGTGCCAGCACCTGGGCGGGTTACAATGAGCAGTTCTTC
J: TRBJ2-1
D: NA
V: TRBV6-2/TRBV6-3
size: NA

CDR3: CSVAGLHGPYGYTF
DNA: TGCAGCGTTGCTGGGCTCCACGGGCCCTATGGCTACACCTTC
J: TRBJ1-2
D: NA
V: TRBV29-1
size: NA

CDR3: CASRAVQNQETQYF
DNA: TGTGCCAGCAGGGCCGTACAGAATCAAGAGACCCAGTACTTC
J: TRBJ2-5
D: NA
V: TRBV6-1
size: NA

CDR3: CAWGVIDTGELFF
DNA: TGTGCCTGGGGTGTCATAGACACCGGGGAGCTGTTTTTT
J: TRBJ2-2
D: NA
V: TRBV30
size: NA

CDR3: CASSLGTVGDEQFF
DNA: TGTGCCAGCAGCCTCGGGACAGTTGGCGATGAGCAGTTCTTC
J: TRBJ2-1
D: TRBD1
V: TRBV14
size: once

CDR3: CASRGVQGTDTQYF
DNA: TGTGCCAGCAGGGGTGTACAGGGGACAGATACGCAGTATTTT
J: TRBJ2-3
D: TRBD1
V: TRBV5-4
size: NA

CDR3: CASSPINLGELFF
DNA: TGTGCCAGCAGTCCGATCAATCTAGGGGAGCTGTTTTTT
J: TRBJ2-2
D: NA
V: TRBV12-3/TRBV12-4
size: NA

CDR3: CASSSVDRANVLTF
DNA: TGTGCCAGCAGTTCTGTTGACAGGGCCAACGTCCTGACTTTC
J: TRBJ2-6
D: NA
V: TRBV27
size: many

CDR3: CAWSGRDGTYEQYF
DNA: TGTGCCTGGAGTGGCCGGGACGGAACCTACGAGCAGTACTTC
J: TRBJ2-7
D: NA
V: TRBV30
size: NA

CDR3: CASHPRGNTEAFF
DNA: TGTGCCAGCCACCCCCGGGGGAACACTGAAGCTTTCTTT
J: TRBJ1-1
D: NA
V: TRBV3-1
size: few

CDR3: CASSVEAGGPTGELFF
DNA: TGTGCCAGCAGCGTAGAAGCGGGGGGGCCCACCGGGGAGCTGTTTTTT
J: TRBJ2-2
D: TRBD2
V: TRBV9
size: few

CDR3: CATSRAVGGQETQYF
DNA: TGTGCCACCAGCAGAGCAGTAGGGGGGCAAGAGACCCAGTACTTC
J: TRBJ2-5
D: NA
V: TRBV15
size: few

CDR3: CASSLPVYTEAFF
DNA: TGTGCCAGCAGCTTACCTGTGTACACTGAAGCTTTCTTT
J: TRBJ1-1
D: NA
V: TRBV7-2
size: few

CDR3: CATGRTEAFF
DNA: TGTGCGACGGGGCGCACTGAAGCTTTCTTT
J: TRBJ1-1
D: NA
V: TRBV19
size: NA

CDR3: CASIPRLEGFNTEAFF
DNA: TGTGCCAGTATCCCCCGGCTGGAGGGATTTAACACTGAAGCTTTCTTT
J: TRBJ1-1
D: NA
V: TRBV19
size: NA

CDR3: CASSTGQGATQYF
DNA: TGTGCCAGCAGCACGGGACAGGGCGCGACCCAGTACTTC
J: TRBJ2-5
D: TRBD1
V: TRBV2
size: few

CDR3: CASSLVPDTEAFF
DNA: TGTGCCAGCAGCTTAGTCCCCGACACTGAAGCTTTCTTT
J: TRBJ1-1
D: NA
V: TRBV11-3
size: few

CDR3: CASSLESLTSGATQYF
DNA: TGTGCCAGCAGCTTAGAAAGTCTGACTAGCGGGGCGACCCAGTACTTC
J: TRBJ2-5
D: TRBD2
V: TRBV11-2
size: NA

CDR3: CASSMDGEETQYF
DNA: TGTGCCAGTAGTATGGACGGTGAAGAGACCCAGTACTTC
J: TRBJ2-5
D: NA
V: TRBV19
size: NA

CDR3: CSARNWGLGDNEQFF
DNA: TGCAGTGCTAGAAACTGGGGGCTGGGAGACAATGAGCAGTTCTTC
J: TRBJ2-1
D: NA
V: TRBV20-1
size: few

CDR3: CASSLVSSYNSPLHF
DNA: TGTGCCAGCAGCTTGGTGAGCTCCTATAATTCACCCCTCCACTTT
J: TRBJ1-6
D: NA
V: TRBV5-8
size: few

CDR3: CASRWEETQYF
DNA: TGTGCCTCGAGATGGGAAGAGACCCAGTACTTC
J: TRBJ2-5
D: NA
V: TRBV6-5
size: NA

CDR3: CASRQVSEQFF
DNA: TGTGCCAGCCGGCAAGTCAGTGAGCAGTTCTTC
J: TRBJ2-1
D: NA
V: TRBV6-2/TRBV6-3
size: few

CDR3: CSLRRGNQETQYF
DNA: TGCAGCCTCCGCAGGGGCAACCAAGAGACCCAGTACTTC
J: TRBJ2-5
D: NA
V: TRBV29-1
size: NA

CDR3: CATSARGSGPSYEQYF
DNA: TGTGCCACCAGTGCACGAGGTTCAGGGCCCTCCTACGAGCAGTACTTC
J: TRBJ2-7
D: NA
V: TRBV24-1
size: NA

CDR3: CATSRLRTTQETQYF
DNA: TGTGCCACCAGCAGACTTAGGACCACACAAGAGACCCAGTACTTC
J: TRBJ2-5
D: NA
V: TRBV15
size: NA

CDR3: CASRDYHHTDTQYF
DNA: TGTGCCAGCAGGGACTACCACCACACAGATACGCAGTATTTT
J: TRBJ2-3
D: NA
V: TRBV6-4
size: NA

CDR3: CASSLRDQPQHF
DNA: TGTGCCAGCAGCTTGCGAGATCAGCCCCAGCATTTT
J: TRBJ1-5
D: NA
V: TRBV7-2
size: NA

CDR3: CASRGQGSREQYF
DNA: TGTGCCAGCAGGGGACAGGGGTCGAGGGAGCAGTACTTC
J: TRBJ2-7
D: TRBD1
V: TRBV6-2/TRBV6-3
size: few

CDR3: CSAPGTGIYGYTF
DNA: TGCAGTGCTCCCGGGACAGGGATCTATGGCTACACCTTC
J: TRBJ1-2
D: TRBD1
V: TRBV20-1
size: NA

CDR3: CASSQGIISGNTIYF
DNA: TGTGCCAGCAGCCAGGGTATAATCTCTGGAAACACCATATATTTT
J: TRBJ1-3
D: NA
V: TRBV7-8
size: few

CDR3: CSASMGETQYF
DNA: TGCAGTGCTAGCATGGGGGAGACCCAGTACTTC
J: TRBJ2-5
D: NA
V: TRBV20-1
size: NA